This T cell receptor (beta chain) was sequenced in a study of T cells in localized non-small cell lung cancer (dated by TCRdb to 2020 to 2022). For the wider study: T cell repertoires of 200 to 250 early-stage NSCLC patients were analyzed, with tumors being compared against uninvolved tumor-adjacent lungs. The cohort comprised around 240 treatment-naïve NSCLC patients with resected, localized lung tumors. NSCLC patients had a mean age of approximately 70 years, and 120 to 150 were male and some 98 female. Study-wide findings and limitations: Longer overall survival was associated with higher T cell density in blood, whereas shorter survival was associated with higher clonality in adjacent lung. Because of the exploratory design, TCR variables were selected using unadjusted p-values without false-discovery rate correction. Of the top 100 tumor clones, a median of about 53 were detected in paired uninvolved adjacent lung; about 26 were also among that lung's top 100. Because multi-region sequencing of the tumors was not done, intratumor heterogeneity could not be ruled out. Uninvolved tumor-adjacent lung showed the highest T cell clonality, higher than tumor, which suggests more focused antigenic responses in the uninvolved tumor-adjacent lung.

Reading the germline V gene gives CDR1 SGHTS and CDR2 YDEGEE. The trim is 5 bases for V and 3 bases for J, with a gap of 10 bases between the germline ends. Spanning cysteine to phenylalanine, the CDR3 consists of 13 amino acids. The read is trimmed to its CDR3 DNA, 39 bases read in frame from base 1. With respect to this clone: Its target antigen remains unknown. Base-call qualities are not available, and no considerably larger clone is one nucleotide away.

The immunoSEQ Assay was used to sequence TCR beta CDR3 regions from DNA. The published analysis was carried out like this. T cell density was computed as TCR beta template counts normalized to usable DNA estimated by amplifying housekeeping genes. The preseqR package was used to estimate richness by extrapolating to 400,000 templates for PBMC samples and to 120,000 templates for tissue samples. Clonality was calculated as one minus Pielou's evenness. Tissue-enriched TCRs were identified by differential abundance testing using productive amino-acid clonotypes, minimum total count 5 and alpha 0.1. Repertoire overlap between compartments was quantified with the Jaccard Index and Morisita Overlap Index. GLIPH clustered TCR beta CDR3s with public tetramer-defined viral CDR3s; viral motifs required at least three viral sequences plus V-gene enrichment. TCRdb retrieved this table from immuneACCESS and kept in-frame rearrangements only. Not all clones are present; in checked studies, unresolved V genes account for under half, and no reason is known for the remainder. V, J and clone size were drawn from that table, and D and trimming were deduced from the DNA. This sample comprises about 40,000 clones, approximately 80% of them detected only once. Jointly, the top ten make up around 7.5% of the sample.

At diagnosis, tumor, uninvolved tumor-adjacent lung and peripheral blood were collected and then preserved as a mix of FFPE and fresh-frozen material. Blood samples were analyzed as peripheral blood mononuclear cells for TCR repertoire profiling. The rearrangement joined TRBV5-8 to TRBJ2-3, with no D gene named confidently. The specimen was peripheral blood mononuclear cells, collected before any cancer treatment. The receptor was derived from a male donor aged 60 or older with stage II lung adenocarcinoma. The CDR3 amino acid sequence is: CASRGLGTDTQYF. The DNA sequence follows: TGTGCCAGCAGGGGTCTTGGGACAGATACGCAGTATTTT.